This TCR beta chain was found in a study of T-cell reconstitution after alpha-beta-depleted transplantation in children (TCRdb year 2016). General notes on the study: The study quantitatively tracked T-cell immune reconstitution after TCRalphabeta/CD19-depleted allogeneic hematopoietic cell transplantation in children using TCR repertoire profiling.

The library was produced with PCR. The sample was run on an Illumina HiSeq 2500. TCR library preparation used molecular barcoding, with unique molecular identifiers applied to normalize quantification of the TCRbeta repertoire. TCRdb reran the public reads through fastp at Q25 and MiXCR, keeping productive beta chains. Identical CDR3 protein sequences are pooled into one entry, listed with their most common genes and DNA. The table for this sample lists about 500,000 distinct CDR3 sequences; 32% of them were counted only once. 2.4% of the sample rests with the top ten. This clonotype was counted only a few times. It lacks a known antigen. No much larger clone exists at a distance of one base, and base qualities are not known. The sequenced sample was PBMCs from the stem cell graft donor, obtained from the stem cell graft. This receptor was taken from a human donor who donated a stem cell graft to a child with aplastic anemia.

The DNA reads as follows: TGTGCCAGCAGCCAGCAAGGACACGGAGAGCAGTACTTC. Its protein reads: CASSQQGHGEQYF. Here the chain combines TRBV14 and TRBJ2-7; the best D guess is TRBD1, with 5 bases matching. The germline V gene gives CDR1 as SGHDN and CDR2 as FVKESK. Measured from the cysteine to the phenylalanine, the CDR3 is 13 residues long. CDR3 DNA is the only sequence kept; it has 39 bases, read in frame from the first base. Trimming at the junction amounts to 3 bases on V and 7 bases on J, and the germline ends lie 13 bases apart.